Each of the 30 T cell receptor beta chains below was sequenced from the same sample in a study of T cells in Graves' hyperthyroidism and ophthalmopathy. The TCR beta CDR3 regions underwent amplification using RNA transcripts as the source. In the first-round RT-PCR of the TCR CDR3, the HTBI primer set was used. TCRdb reprocessed the multiplex PCR reads via MiXCR and lists one record per CDR3 protein. The table shows some 700,000 distinct CDR3 sequences, with about 18% occurring only once. Sequencing input: blood. The receptors here all came from a man aged 50-59 years with Graves' hyperthyroidism.

This clonotype has at least ten counts. The chain has TRBV20-1 and TRBJ2-7; the D call may be TRBD1 or TRBD2 (5 bases each). Germline-derived CDR1 and CDR2 are DFQATT and SNEGSKA (reference sequence). This CDR3 has 15 residues. V was pared by 0 bases and J by 2 bases, with 14 bases between. The CDR3 DNA is TGCAGTGCTAGAGATCAGGGAGTTCTCCCCTACGAGCAGTACTTC. Its protein is CSARDQGVLPYEQYF.

The genes are TRBV7-9 and TRBJ2-1; the D gene is possibly TRBD1 (6 bases). The CDR3 contains 17 residues. The V and J ends lost 2 bases and 7 bases respectively, with 21 bases between them. The germline V gene has CDR1 SEHNR and CDR2 FQNEAQ (reference sequence). CDR3 residues: CASSLKVIRGVVNEQFF. Written as DNA, the CDR3 is TGTGCCAGCAGCTTAAAAGTTATCAGGGGAGTCGTTAATGAGCAGTTCTTC.

This clonotype was observed many times. The rearrangement uses TRBV28 and TRBJ1-1; unclear D gene. V dropped 2 bases and J dropped 3 bases, with 10 bases sitting between them. The CDR3 consists of 14 residues. From germline, CDR1 is MDHEN and CDR2 SYDVKM. The CDR3 DNA is TGTGCCAGCAGTTTAGATCTGGGCGACACTGAAGCTTTCTTT. Encoded protein: CASSLDLGDTEAFF.

This clonotype was recorded many times. The V gene is TRBV20-1, the J gene TRBJ2-1; 9 bases line up with TRBD2. Unmatched junction bases numbered 9, after V lost 6 bases and J lost 9 bases. CDR1 is DFQATT, CDR2 SNEGSKA, per germline (reference sequence). CDR3 length: 13 residues. The CDR3 DNA follows: TGCAGTGCCCTAGCGGGAATGGTGGGTGAGCAGTTCTTC. Amino acid sequence: CSALAGMVGEQFF.

This clonotype was picked up a small number of times. J is TRBJ2-1 and V is TRBV7-9; 7 nucleotides align to TRBD2. The CDR3 loop spans 15 amino acids. CDR1 and CDR2 (germline): SEHNR, FQNEAQ (reference sequence). With V trimmed by 5 bases and J by 9 bases, 13 bases remained unmatched. CDR3 nucleotides: TGTGCCAGCAGCCTAATGGGAGGGCCTGCGCTTGAGCAGTTCTTC. Translated, it gives CASSLMGGPALEQFF.

This clonotype was seen many times. In nucleotides, the CDR3 is TGTGCCAGCAGCCGTACTACGGGTGGTGCCGGGGAGCTGTTTTTT. Translation gives CASSRTTGGAGELFF. The V and J genes are TRBV11-2 and TRBJ2-2; unclear D gene. There are 15 residues in the CDR3. Germline values: CDR1 SGHAT, CDR2 FQNNGV. V was cut by 5 bases and J by 6 bases, with 16 bases left in between.

Ten or more counts support this clonotype. The V and J genes are TRBV14 and TRBJ2-7, with D perhaps given as TRBD1 or TRBD2 (5 bases each). The CDR3 has 13 amino acids. Trimming removed 0 bases at V and 9 bases at J, with 12 bases between. In germline, CDR1 is SGHDN, CDR2 FVKESK. The CDR3, as DNA: TGTGCCAGCAGCCAAGATCATACGGGGCGGCAGTACTTC. Its protein is CASSQDHTGRQYF.

The rearrangement joins TRBV2 to TRBJ2-2; TRBD1 agrees at 8 bases. After removal of 2 bases from V and 4 bases from J, the junction contained 0 bases not matched to a gene. The CDR3 runs to 14 residues. Germline values: CDR1 SNHLY, CDR2 FYNNEI. The CDR3 DNA is TGTGCCAGCAGTGAAACAGGGGGCACCGGGGAGCTGTTTTTT. Translation: CASSETGGTGELFF.

This clonotype was detected ten times or more. The V and J genes are TRBV28 and TRBJ2-7; possibly TRBD1 or TRBD2 for D (6 bases each). Trimming removed 0 bases at V and 2 bases at J, with 14 bases between. The CDR3 runs 16 residues. The germline gives CDR1 MDHEN, CDR2 SYDVKM. CDR3 sequence: CASSLWGGTRPYEQYF. CDR3 nucleotide sequence: TGTGCCAGCAGTTTATGGGGCGGGACAAGGCCCTACGAGCAGTACTTC.

V usage is TRBV2 and J usage is TRBJ1-4; D not resolved. The ends were cut back, 10 bases at V and 0 bases at J, with 9 bases in the middle. CDR1 is SNHLY and CDR2 is FYNNEI in the germline V gene. CDR3 length equals 13 residues. The CDR3 bases are TGTGCCACCGAGGGTTCAACTAATGAAAAACTGTTTTTT. Translated: CATEGSTNEKLFF.

This clonotype was observed many times. This sequence joins TRBV6-1 and TRBJ1-1, with a tentative D call TRBD1 (5 bases). In germline, CDR1 is MNHNS, CDR2 SASEGT. The CDR3 sequence is 13 residues long. Between the trimmed V and J ends, which lost 8 bases and 0 bases, there was a span of 10 bases. The DNA for the CDR3 is TGTGCCAGCGGGGGACGCATGAACACTGAAGCTTTCTTT. It codes for CASGGRMNTEAFF.

This clonotype was recorded a few times. The rearrangement uses TRBV15 and TRBJ2-7; maybe TRBD1 (5 bases). Trimming stripped 1 base from V and 5 bases from J, with 18 bases between. Germline loops: CDR1 LNHNV, CDR2 YYDKDF (reference sequence). This CDR3 has 16 residues. The CDR3, as DNA: TGTGCCACCAGCAGAGCGGCCAGGGTAGGAAGAGACGAGCAGTACTTC. This codes for CATSRAARVGRDEQYF.

This chain links TRBV2 with TRBJ2-3, with D perhaps TRBD1 or TRBD2 (5 bases each). The germline V and J ends were trimmed by 2 bases and 4 bases, with 16 bases remaining between them. Germline-derived CDR1 and CDR2 are SNHLY and FYNNEI. The CDR3 runs to 16 residues. The CDR3 sequence: CASSEFRGSIADTQYF. The DNA of the CDR3 is TGTGCCAGCAGTGAATTCCGGGGCAGTATCGCAGATACGCAGTATTTT.

This clonotype was picked up many times. V usage is TRBV24-1 and J usage is TRBJ2-3; D gene uncertain. CDR1 and CDR2 (germline): KGHDR, SFDVKD. The CDR3 length is 15 residues. Trimming cost V 3 bases and J 2 bases, with 11 bases left between them. CDR3 DNA: TGTGCCACCAGTGATGAACCCCTACCCACAGATACGCAGTATTTT. Its protein is CATSDEPLPTDTQYF.

The sample holds a few counts of this clonotype. This CDR3 reads CASSPTGLEGYTF. The CDR3 DNA reads TGTGCCAGCAGCCCGACAGGGCTAGAAGGCTACACCTTC. The chain couples TRBV7-9 to TRBJ1-2, with 7 bases aligning to TRBD1. The CDR3 spans 13 residues. With 5 bases clipped from V and 8 bases from J, the junction kept 8 bases outside the gene matches. Germline values: CDR1 SEHNR, CDR2 FQNEAQ (reference sequence).

The chain is built from TRBV6-2 or TRBV6-3 and TRBJ2-3, with 7 bases fitting TRBD2. V was clipped by 4 bases and J by 4 bases; unmatched bases: 14. The V gene's germline CDR1 is MNHEY and CDR2 SVGEGT. The CDR3 covers 17 residues. The CDR3 DNA reads TGTGCCAGCAGTTCCTACCCGGGGACCCGGGAGGCAGATACGCAGTATTTT. Translated: CASSSYPGTREADTQYF.

This clonotype was seen ten or more times. The V call is TRBV2, the J call TRBJ2-7, with D tentatively TRBD1 or TRBD2 (5 bases each). With 6 bases removed from V and 2 bases from J, the gap between germline ends came to 17 bases. Germline CDR1 is SNHLY and CDR2 is FYNNEI. The length of the CDR3 is 15 residues. CDR3 bases: TGTGCCAGCAGCGATCCCCATGGGGGTACCTACGAGCAGTACTTC. Translation: CASSDPHGGTYEQYF.

This clonotype was seen ten or more times. This chain connects TRBV28 to TRBJ2-7, with 8 bases matching TRBD1. V lost 5 bases and J lost 2; bases outside the gene matches: 8. CDR1 is MDHEN and CDR2 is SYDVKM in the germline V gene. The CDR3 has 15 residues. DNA for the CDR3: TGTGCCAGCAGTACCACCGGACAGGGCACCTACGAGCAGTACTTC. Translation: CASSTTGQGTYEQYF.

The rearrangement links TRBV7-2 to TRBJ1-1; the match to TRBD1 covers 7 bases. Germline V CDR1 and CDR2: SGHTA, FQGNSA. V shed 5 bases and J 1 base; nucleotides not matched to a gene: 7. The CDR3 is made up of 15 amino acids. The CDR3 protein is CASSPWDSRNTEAFF. In DNA form, the CDR3 reads TGTGCCAGCAGCCCTTGGGACAGCCGGAACACTGAAGCTTTCTTT.

The V call is TRBV9, the J call TRBJ1-2, with TRBD1 matching 7 bases. Germline CDR1 reads SGDLS; CDR2 reads YYNGEE. This CDR3 has 13 amino acids. V shed 4 bases, J shed 5 bases, and the junction held 5 bases outside the gene matches. This CDR3 is CASSSRDRYGYTF. The CDR3 DNA reads as TGTGCCAGCAGCTCCCGGGACAGATATGGCTACACCTTC.

This clonotype was found many times. In nucleotides, the CDR3 is TGTGCCAGCAGTGCACAGGGTGGGATTAATGAAAAACTGTTTTTT. Amino acid sequence: CASSAQGGINEKLFF. The chain is built from TRBV28 and TRBJ1-4; D is possibly TRBD1 (6 bases). V lost 5 bases, J lost 4 bases, and 14 bases lay in between. Germline V gene lookup returns CDR1 MDHEN and CDR2 SYDVKM. There are 15 residues in the CDR3.

This clonotype has a count of ten or more. CDR3 bases: TGTGCCAGCAGCTTAGCCAGCGTGTGGCTACTAAGCACAGATACGCAGTATTTT. This gives the protein CASSLASVWLLSTDTQYF. The V call is TRBV7-2, the J call TRBJ2-3, with no clear D. V lost 0 bases, J lost 0 bases, and 16 bases lay in between. CDR3 length equals 18 residues. Germline-derived CDR1 and CDR2 are SGHTA and FQGNSA.

The gene calls are TRBV12-3 or TRBV12-4 and TRBJ2-2; D could derive from TRBD1 or TRBD2 (5 bases each). The V gene lost 0 bases and the J gene lost 4 bases, with 9 bases spanning the gap. The CDR3 contains 15 residues. In nucleotides, the CDR3 is TGTGCCAGCAGTTTAGCTGGGACCACCACCGGGGAGCTGTTTTTT. It codes for CASSLAGTTTGELFF.

This clonotype was recorded many times. V gene TRBV5-1 combines with J gene TRBJ2-1; 8 nucleotides line up with TRBD2. This CDR3 comprises 14 residues. J was trimmed by 0 bases and V by 6 bases; bases with no gene match: 2. CDR1 SGHRS and CDR2 YFSETQ come from the germline V gene. CDR3: CASTSGSSYNEQFF. The CDR3 bases are TGCGCCAGCACGAGCGGGAGCTCCTACAATGAGCAGTTCTTC.

This clonotype came up many times. This sequence joins TRBV12-3 or TRBV12-4 and TRBJ2-5; either TRBD1 or TRBD2 may fit D (5 bases each). The CDR3 contains 14 residues. The germline V and J ends were trimmed by 6 bases and 0 bases, with 11 bases remaining between them. CDR3 amino acids: CASRAGTDQETQYF. Here the CDR3 DNA reads TGTGCCAGCAGGGCCGGGACCGACCAAGAGACCCAGTACTTC.

This clonotype occurred once. The V gene is TRBV24-1, the J gene TRBJ2-4; unclear D gene. Germline assignment: CDR1 KGHDR and CDR2 SFDVKD. With 2 bases removed from V and 0 bases from J, the gap between germline ends came to 7 bases. The CDR3 is 15 amino acids. CDR3 region: CATSDSDGAKNIQYF. The DNA for the CDR3 is TGTGCCACCAGTGATTCGGACGGAGCCAAAAACATTCAGTACTTC.

V and J are TRBV12-3 or TRBV12-4 and TRBJ1-2; D is unresolved. This CDR3 spans 12 amino acids. V lost 3 bases and J lost 3, with 5 bases in between. CDR3 sequence reads: CASSLSDYGYTF. The CDR3 DNA sequence: TGTGCCAGCAGTTTGAGCGACTATGGCTACACCTTC.

The chain employs TRBV7-2 and TRBJ2-1; a possible D gene is TRBD2 (5 bases). The ends were cut back, 1 base at V and 1 base at J, with 11 bases in the middle. CDR1 is SGHTA, CDR2 FQGNSA, per germline. There are 16 residues in the CDR3. Written as DNA, the CDR3 is TGTGCCAGCAGCTTAGTACCGGGAAGATCCTACAATGAGCAGTTCTTC. Its translation: CASSLVPGRSYNEQFF.

CDR3 nucleotides: TGCAGCGTCTGGGGCTACGAGGCCCAGTACTTC. Protein sequence: CSVWGYEAQYF. The chain combines TRBV29-1 with TRBJ2-5; TRBD1 might be the D (5 bases). The CDR3 loop spans 11 amino acids. Germline values: CDR1 SQVTM, CDR2 ANQGSEA. V lost 6 bases to trimming and J lost 9 bases, with 14 bases between them.

This clonotype showed up many times. The gene calls are TRBV6-1 and TRBJ1-1; 7 positions agree with TRBD1. Per germline, CDR1 MNHNS and CDR2 SASEGT. Losses at the gene ends were 2 bases for V and 8 bases for J; bases not matched to a gene: 11. The length of the CDR3 is 15 residues. CDR3 DNA: TGTGCCAGCAGTGAAACGATAGCAGGGGGGTTAGAAGCTTTCTTT. It translates to CASSETIAGGLEAFF.